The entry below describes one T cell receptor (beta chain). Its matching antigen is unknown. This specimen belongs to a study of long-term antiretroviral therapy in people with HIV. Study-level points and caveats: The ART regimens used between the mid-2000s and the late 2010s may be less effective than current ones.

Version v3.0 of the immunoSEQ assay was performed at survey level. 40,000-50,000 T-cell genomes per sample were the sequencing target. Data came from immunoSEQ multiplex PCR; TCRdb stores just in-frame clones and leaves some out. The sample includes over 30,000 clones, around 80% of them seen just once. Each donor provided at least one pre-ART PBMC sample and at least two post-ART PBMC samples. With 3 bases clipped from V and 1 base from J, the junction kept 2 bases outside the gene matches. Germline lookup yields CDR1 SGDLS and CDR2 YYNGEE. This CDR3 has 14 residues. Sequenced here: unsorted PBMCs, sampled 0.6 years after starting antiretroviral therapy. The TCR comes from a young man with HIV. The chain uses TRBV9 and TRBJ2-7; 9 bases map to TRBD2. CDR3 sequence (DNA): TGTGCCAGCAGCGCTAGCGGGATTTCCTACGAGCAGTACTTC. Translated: CASSASGISYEQYF.